The rows below give T cell receptor beta chains drawn from one sample of a study of T cells expressing NK-cell markers. TCRdb reprocessed the 5' RACE reads and reports one entry per CDR3 protein, with no DNA. Its listing shows around 470,000 distinct CDR3 sequences. The sample comprised blood T cells: a sorted CD56 or NKG2C T cell subset, CD4+ or CD8+ T cells, or bulk PBMC T cells (not recorded which). The receptors were gathered from a woman aged 50 to 65 in good health. The CDR3 runs from the conserved cysteine through the conserved F or W. Each record gives: J gene, V gene, CDR3 protein.

j_gene: TRBJ2-7; v_gene: TRBV15; CDR3aa: CATSGPMSIEQYF
j_gene: TRBJ2-7; v_gene: TRBV3-1; CDR3aa: CASSQGSSAGEQYF
j_gene: TRBJ2-7; v_gene: TRBV11-2; CDR3aa: CASSLERDSHYEQYF
j_gene: TRBJ2-1; v_gene: TRBV5-6; CDR3aa: CASSLDREVYNEQFF
j_gene: TRBJ2-5; v_gene: TRBV12-3/TRBV12-4; CDR3aa: CASTSGGGWETQYF
j_gene: TRBJ1-5; v_gene: TRBV20-1; CDR3aa: CSASPGTGNQPQHF
j_gene: TRBJ2-1; v_gene: TRBV5-1; CDR3aa: CASSPRGSGRAHNEQFF
j_gene: TRBJ2-1; v_gene: TRBV3-1; CDR3aa: CASSRTSGSVYNEQFF
j_gene: TRBJ2-5; v_gene: TRBV20-1; CDR3aa: CSARDFPLAVLEKETQYF
j_gene: TRBJ1-1; v_gene: TRBV5-1; CDR3aa: CASAAGGGLAEAFF
j_gene: TRBJ2-5; v_gene: TRBV20-1; CDR3aa: CSANQRQSFQETQYF
j_gene: TRBJ2-5; v_gene: TRBV29-1; CDR3aa: CSVTGGIKETQYF
j_gene: TRBJ2-1; v_gene: TRBV6-4; CDR3aa: CASSDSWLVPQFF
j_gene: TRBJ2-5; v_gene: TRBV27; CDR3aa: CASSLRGEETQYF
j_gene: TRBJ2-5; v_gene: TRBV21-1; CDR3aa: CASSKVRGGGPSETQYF
j_gene: TRBJ1-5; v_gene: TRBV25-1; CDR3aa: CASAGGGGNQPQHF
j_gene: TRBJ1-3; v_gene: TRBV7-8; CDR3aa: CASSLMGQGSSGNTIYF
j_gene: TRBJ1-1; v_gene: TRBV10-2; CDR3aa: CASSESVSVLNTEAFF
j_gene: TRBJ2-1; v_gene: TRBV15; CDR3aa: CATSREFRQGIYEQFF
j_gene: TRBJ1-4; v_gene: TRBV7-9; CDR3aa: CASSFEYWDTLNEKLFF
j_gene: TRBJ2-1; v_gene: TRBV15; CDR3aa: CATSMEGLAGVLGQFF
j_gene: TRBJ2-5; v_gene: TRBV5-1; CDR3aa: CASSETSGREETQYF
j_gene: TRBJ2-7; v_gene: TRBV12-3/TRBV12-4; CDR3aa: CASSFIGQGAYEQYF
j_gene: TRBJ1-3; v_gene: TRBV29-1; CDR3aa: CSVAQVSGNTIYF
j_gene: TRBJ2-6; v_gene: TRBV7-6; CDR3aa: CASSGGGRTATYSGANVLTF
j_gene: TRBJ2-1; v_gene: TRBV5-1; CDR3aa: CASSLISIGVAGYNEQFF
j_gene: TRBJ2-2; v_gene: TRBV4-1; CDR3aa: CASTPTLASGELFF
j_gene: TRBJ2-5; v_gene: TRBV15; CDR3aa: CATSLAASREETQYF
j_gene: TRBJ2-1; v_gene: TRBV9; CDR3aa: CASSVSLSSTSGRDYNEQFF
j_gene: TRBJ2-5; v_gene: TRBV20-1; CDR3aa: CSAGGQGFETQYF
j_gene: TRBJ1-1; v_gene: TRBV18; CDR3aa: CASSPTTRTPNTEAFF
j_gene: TRBJ2-3; v_gene: TRBV7-9; CDR3aa: CASSRTLGPQDTQYF
j_gene: TRBJ2-2; v_gene: TRBV7-8; CDR3aa: CASLNTGELFF
j_gene: TRBJ2-4; v_gene: TRBV12-3/TRBV12-4; CDR3aa: CASSLLGSKNIQYF
j_gene: TRBJ2-7; v_gene: TRBV29-1; CDR3aa: CSVAKTGYEQYF
j_gene: TRBJ1-5; v_gene: TRBV5-1; CDR3aa: CASRLDGYSNQPQHF
j_gene: TRBJ1-2; v_gene: TRBV29-1; CDR3aa: CSVVVGEGSYGYTF
j_gene: TRBJ2-2; v_gene: TRBV5-4; CDR3aa: CASSPGHTGELFF
j_gene: TRBJ2-4; v_gene: TRBV20-1; CDR3aa: CSAGGGGLKNIQYF
j_gene: TRBJ1-1; v_gene: TRBV5-1; CDR3aa: CASRPGSRYTEAFF
j_gene: TRBJ2-6; v_gene: TRBV24-1; CDR3aa: CATGGGSGANVLTF
j_gene: TRBJ2-7; v_gene: TRBV5-1; CDR3aa: CASSSRSVRLAGSAYEQYF
j_gene: TRBJ1-4; v_gene: TRBV2; CDR3aa: CASSRDRGGEKLFF
j_gene: TRBJ1-1; v_gene: TRBV6-1; CDR3aa: CASRNRATEAFF
j_gene: TRBJ2-5; v_gene: TRBV4-1; CDR3aa: CASSLLRSETQYF
j_gene: TRBJ2-1; v_gene: TRBV27; CDR3aa: CATQDWHSYNEQFF
j_gene: TRBJ1-6; v_gene: TRBV25-1; CDR3aa: CASSHGPKNSPLHF
j_gene: TRBJ2-3; v_gene: TRBV10-3; CDR3aa: CATHGSETDTQYF
j_gene: TRBJ2-1; v_gene: TRBV10-3; CDR3aa: CAISEQAGGEWFF
j_gene: TRBJ1-6; v_gene: TRBV20-1; CDR3aa: CSASVIQGNLNSPLHF
j_gene: TRBJ2-2; v_gene: TRBV4-2; CDR3aa: CASSLGGGVGSGELFF
j_gene: TRBJ1-1; v_gene: TRBV7-8; CDR3aa: CASSLGGPMNTEAFF
j_gene: TRBJ1-4; v_gene: TRBV4-1; CDR3aa: CASSQVRAGGGEKLFF
j_gene: TRBJ1-3; v_gene: TRBV9; CDR3aa: CASSVALGGSGNTIYF
j_gene: TRBJ1-1; v_gene: TRBV12-3/TRBV12-4; CDR3aa: CASSPTHRGTEAFF
j_gene: TRBJ2-2; v_gene: TRBV4-1; CDR3aa: CASRPDERPGELFF
j_gene: TRBJ1-4; v_gene: TRBV9; CDR3aa: CASSVGKDAVSEKLFF